This T cell receptor beta chain appears in the sequencing data of a study of T cells after yellow fever vaccination. Findings of the study overall: Booster sampling recovered most clones from primary vaccination (roughly 97% CD4, around 88% CD8).

For TCR, cDNA came from 5'RACE template switching, which added a universal primer site and UMIs. MiXCR, run by TCRdb on the 5' RACE reads, gives a single entry per CDR3 protein. The sample lists around 610,000 distinct CDR3 sequences; roughly 13% were seen once. The CDR3 runs 14 residues. Germline loops: CDR1 SGHTA, CDR2 FQGNSA. V lost 7 bases and J 6 bases, leaving 17 bases between the germline ends. This clonotype has only a few counts. Its cognate antigen is unknown. The receptor comes from a man aged 25 to 40 who received the YFV17D yellow fever vaccine. The chain recombines TRBV7-2 with TRBJ2-3, with a possible D match to TRBD2 (5 bases). The sequenced sample was PBMCs, obtained on the day of the yellow fever booster vaccination. The CDR3 DNA reads as TGTGCCAGCACCCGGCGGACCGCGGGTGATACGCAGTATTTT. Its translation: CASTRRTAGDTQYF.